The next 25 T cell receptor beta chains were all read from a single sample in a study of type 1 and type 2 diabetes patients. Genomic DNA was the PCR template. A primer set of 30 forward and 13 reverse primers amplified the CDR3. TCRdb fed the multiplex PCR reads into MiXCR, producing one record per CDR3 protein. The data contain 270,000 or so distinct CDR3 sequences, around 47% of them singletons. Material: peripheral blood mononuclear cells (PBMCs). The receptor set was obtained from a man younger than 35 with type 2 diabetes.

The table lists this clonotype with a count of one. This rearrangement joins TRBV6-1 to TRBJ2-7; 9 positions agree with TRBD2. This CDR3 contains 13 residues. J was trimmed by 3 bases and V by 7 bases; bases with no gene match: 4. Germline CDR1 MNHNS, CDR2 SASEGT. CDR3 sequence (DNA): TGTGCCAGCAAGGGTAGCGGGAGCTACGAGCAGTACTTC. It yields the protein CASKGSGSYEQYF.

CDR3 DNA: TGTGCCAGCAGTTTAACGCGCGTCCCCCAGTACTTC. Amino acids: CASSLTRVPQYF. The chain couples TRBV7-2 to TRBJ2-5, with D unclear. The CDR3 runs 12 residues. V was pared by 6 bases and J by 9 bases, with 14 bases between. Germline V gives CDR1 SGHTA, CDR2 FQGNSA.

This clonotype was detected a few times. The genes are TRBV9 and TRBJ2-7, with 8 bases matching TRBD2. Germline lookup yields CDR1 SGDLS and CDR2 YYNGEE. V lost 2 bases, J lost 7 bases, and 11 bases stayed unmatched. CDR3 size: 15 residues. The CDR3 spells CASSVGVAGTGEQYF. CDR3 nucleotide sequence: TGTGCCAGCAGCGTCGGGGTAGCGGGGACTGGAGAGCAGTACTTC.

This clonotype was counted a few times. The V and J genes are TRBV14 and TRBJ1-2; a weak D match, TRBD1 (6 bases). V was clipped by 4 bases and J by 4 bases, with 10 bases between them. There are 13 residues in the CDR3. From germline, CDR1 is SGHDN and CDR2 FVKESK. The CDR3 DNA reads as TGTGCCAGCAGCCGCGACAGGACCTATGGCTACACCTTC. It specifies CASSRDRTYGYTF.

This chain links TRBV7-9 with TRBJ2-7; 9 bases match TRBD1. This CDR3 spans 17 amino acids. The V gene's germline CDR1 is SEHNR and CDR2 FQNEAQ (reference sequence). V lost 3 bases, J lost 5 bases, and 14 bases stayed unmatched. The DNA of the CDR3 is TGTGCCAGCAGCTTGCCACACACACAGGGGGCGTTGGACGAGCAGTACTTC. Its protein is CASSLPHTQGALDEQYF.

This clonotype turned up a few times. The chain combines TRBV10-2 with TRBJ2-1; D is ambiguous. Germline loops: CDR1 WSHSY, CDR2 SAAADI. The CDR3 length is 14 residues. Trimming shortened V by 5 bases and J by 5 bases, and 13 bases separated the two germline ends. The chain's CDR3 is CASSPPPLNNEQFF. CDR3 sequence (DNA): TGCGCCAGCAGTCCTCCCCCTCTCAACAATGAGCAGTTCTTC.

The chain links TRBV7-8 to TRBJ1-1; TRBD1 is a possible D gene (6 bases). Per the germline V gene, CDR1 is SGHVS and CDR2 is FQNEAQ. V was cut by 3 bases and J by 7 bases, with 24 bases left in between. This CDR3 has 17 amino acids. Written as DNA, the CDR3 is TGTGCCAGCAGCTTTTGGGGGATGGGGGGGCGGATAGGTGAAGCTTTCTTT. It is translated as CASSFWGMGGRIGEAFF.

This clonotype was counted only a few times. This chain joins TRBV2 and TRBJ2-7; 7 bases fit TRBD2. Germline V gives CDR1 SNHLY, CDR2 FYNNEI. The length of the CDR3 is 14 residues. J lost 1 base, V lost 5 bases, and 5 bases had no gene match. In DNA form, the CDR3 reads TGTGCCAGCAGTCCTCCTAGCGGATCCTACGAGCAGTACTTC. Amino acids: CASSPPSGSYEQYF.

The chain uses TRBV7-8 and TRBJ1-2; D unresolved. The CDR3 runs 15 residues. Per germline, CDR1 SGHVS and CDR2 FQNEAQ. The germline V and J ends were trimmed by 1 base and 8 bases, with 17 bases remaining between them. DNA of the CDR3: TGTGCCAGCAGCTTAGAGCCCGTGTCCCTTGGCGGCTACACCTTC. Encoded protein: CASSLEPVSLGGYTF.

CDR3 protein: CASSYSSRNPGELFF. The CDR3 nucleotides are TGTGCCAGCAGTTACTCGAGTAGGAATCCCGGGGAGCTGTTTTTT. V and J are TRBV7-9 and TRBJ2-2; D uncertain. V was trimmed by 6 bases and J by 6 bases, leaving 17 bases between them. Germline V lookup: CDR1 SEHNR, CDR2 FQNEAQ (reference sequence). The CDR3 loop spans 15 amino acids.

This clonotype was observed a few times. The chain recombines TRBV20-1 with TRBJ1-1, with a possible D match to TRBD1 (5 bases). The V and J ends lost 5 bases and 9 bases respectively, with 16 bases between them. The length of the CDR3 is 12 residues. Looked up from germline, CDR1 is DFQATT and CDR2 is SNEGSKA (reference sequence). The CDR3 DNA is TGCAGTGCTGGGCCGGGACCCTTGAAAGCTTTCTTT. The encoded protein is CSAGPGPLKAFF.

The chain couples TRBV12-5 to TRBJ1-3, with D possibly TRBD1 on 6 matching bases. This CDR3 contains 15 residues. V dropped 0 bases and J dropped 5 bases, with 11 bases sitting between them. CDR1 and CDR2 (germline): LGHNT, FRNRAP. CDR3: CASGLVQQGRNTIYF. The CDR3 DNA follows: TGTGCTAGTGGTTTGGTACAACAGGGCCGAAACACCATATATTTT.

This clonotype has more than one count but fewer than ten. The chain recombines TRBV6-1 with TRBJ1-1; 8 nucleotides line up with TRBD1. This CDR3 has 16 amino acids. V lost 0 bases, J lost 1 base, and 4 bases stayed unmatched. Germline loops: CDR1 MNHNS, CDR2 SASEGT. The CDR3 loop is CASSEALGTGNTEAFF. As DNA, the CDR3 is TGTGCCAGCAGTGAAGCGCTGGGGACAGGGAACACTGAAGCTTTCTTT.

Only a few counts were recorded for this clonotype. The chain combines TRBV19 with TRBJ1-1; tentatively, D is TRBD1 (5 bases). Germline V gives CDR1 LNHDA, CDR2 SQIVND (reference sequence). The V and J ends lost 8 bases and 3 bases respectively, with 16 bases between them. The CDR3 runs 14 residues. The CDR3 DNA is TGTGCCAGTGTCGGGGCAGGGCCTCACACTGAAGCTTTCTTT. It specifies CASVGAGPHTEAFF.

This clonotype showed up just once. The chain links TRBV15 to TRBJ1-4, with 10 nucleotides matching TRBD1. The CDR3 totals 16 residues. V was pared by 3 bases and J by 6 bases, with 7 bases of the junction left unmatched. Germline lookup yields CDR1 LNHNV and CDR2 YYDKDF (reference sequence). The CDR3 loop reads CATSRATGTGDEKLFF. The CDR3 DNA sequence: TGTGCCACCAGCAGGGCCACCGGGACAGGGGATGAAAAACTGTTTTTT. Looking up the rest from reference TRBV15 and TRBJ1-4 gives the full variable domain: DAMVIQNPRYQVTQFGKPVTLSCSQTLNHNVMYWYQQKSSQAPKLLFHYYDKDFNNEADTPDNFQSRRPNTSFCFLDIRSPGLGDTAMYLCATSRATGTGDEKLFFGSGTQLSVL.

This clonotype occurred once. This rearrangement joins TRBV9 to TRBJ2-3, with D perhaps being TRBD1 or TRBD2 (6 bases each). V lost 0 bases and J lost 7, with 12 bases in between. The germline V gene encodes CDR1 SGDLS and CDR2 YYNGEE. The CDR3 is 14 residues long. The CDR3 loop reads CASSVGGASHTQYF. DNA of the CDR3: TGTGCCAGCAGCGTAGGGGGGGCGAGTCATACGCAGTATTTT.

Concerning this clonotype itself: The junction does not match germline at one end; this may be a read error. The chain recombines TRBV20-1 with TRBJ1-1; 7 bases are shared with TRBD1. The CDR3 has 15 residues. Looked up from germline, CDR1 is DFQATT and CDR2 is SNEGSKA (reference sequence). CDR3 loop: CSASKGAGLDTKAFF. In nucleotides, the CDR3 is TGCAGTGCTAGTAAGGGGGCTGGGCTGGACACTAAAGCTTTCTTT.

V is TRBV19 and J is TRBJ2-1; no clear D. The CDR3 contains 12 residues. Trimming cost V 11 bases and J 7 bases, with 15 bases left between them. The V gene's germline CDR1 is LNHDA and CDR2 SQIVND (reference sequence). CDR3 DNA sequence: TGTGCCTGGAGTGTTGGGATAAATGAGCAGTTCTTC. Encoded protein: CAWSVGINEQFF.

V and J are TRBV24-1 and TRBJ2-2; TRBD1 agrees at 7 bases. This CDR3 comprises 15 residues. Germline CDR1 reads KGHDR; CDR2 reads SFDVKD. After removal of 9 bases from V and 0 bases from J, the junction contained 6 bases not matched to a gene. The DNA for the CDR3 is TGTGCCACCGAAGACAGGGATCCGAACACCGGGGAGCTGTTTTTT. Amino acids: CATEDRDPNTGELFF.

The chain's CDR3 is CATSASGQNTQYF. The CDR3 bases are TGTGCCACCAGTGCTAGCGGTCAGAATACGCAGTATTTT. The V and J genes are TRBV24-1 and TRBJ2-3; 7 nucleotides align to TRBD2. The J segment lost 7 bases and the V segment lost 5 bases, leaving 5 bases of the junction unmatched. Germline CDR1 and CDR2: KGHDR and SFDVKD. The CDR3 is made up of 13 amino acids.

There are a few counts of this clonotype. The rearrangement joins TRBV30 to TRBJ2-3; 7 bases map to TRBD1. This CDR3 has 12 amino acids. V trimming: 7 bases; J trimming: 5 bases; junction bases outside the gene matches: 6. Germline CDR1 GTSNPN, CDR2 SVGIG (reference sequence). CDR3 DNA sequence: TGTGCCTACGACAGGGTGGGAGATACGCAGTATTTT. Encoded protein: CAYDRVGDTQYF.

A few counts support this clonotype. This chain links TRBV20-1 with TRBJ2-3; TRBD2 aligns across 13 bases. Germline V gene sequence: CDR1 DFQATT, CDR2 SNEGSKA (reference sequence). Germline trimming cut 3 bases from V and 2 bases from J; bases unmatched to any gene: 5. The CDR3 totals 16 residues. CDR3 amino acids: CSARRTSGGLTDTQYF. The CDR3 DNA is TGCAGTGCTAGGCGGACTAGCGGGGGCCTCACAGATACGCAGTATTTT.

Turning to this clonotype: A much larger clone is a single base away; this may be a read error. V usage is TRBV19 and J usage is TRBJ2-5; D gene unclear. This CDR3 has 14 amino acids. Germline-derived CDR1 and CDR2 are LNHDA and SQIVND (reference sequence). DNA for the CDR3: TGTGCCAGTGGTATCGGTCACAGCCAAGAGACCCAGTACTTC. Translating it yields CASGIGHSQETQYF.

In its sample, this clonotype was seen once. V usage is TRBV7-2 and J usage is TRBJ1-2; TRBD1 aligns across 7 bases. J lost 5 bases, V lost 5 bases, and 8 bases had no gene match. The germline CDR1 and CDR2 sequences are SGHTA and FQGNSA. This CDR3 has 14 amino acids. CDR3 sequence (DNA): TGTGCCAGCAGCCGGGGACAGATTTCGTATGGCTACACCTTC. Its protein product is CASSRGQISYGYTF.

In its sample, this clonotype was seen a few times. The V gene is TRBV28, the J gene TRBJ1-1; possible D gene TRBD1, 5 bases. Germline CDR1 is MDHEN and CDR2 is SYDVKM. V lost 5 bases, J lost 11 bases, and 12 bases lay in between. The CDR3 runs to 11 residues. The CDR3 is CASSITGGAFF. CDR3 sequence (DNA): TGTGCCAGCAGTATAACAGGAGGCGCTTTCTTT. Variable domain in full (rest from reference TRBV28 and TRBJ1-1): DVKVTQSSRYLVKRTGEKVFLECVQDMDHENMFWYRQDPGLGLRLIYFSYDVKMKEKGDIPEGYSVSREKKERFSLILESASTNQTSMYLCASSITGGAFFGQGTRLTVV.